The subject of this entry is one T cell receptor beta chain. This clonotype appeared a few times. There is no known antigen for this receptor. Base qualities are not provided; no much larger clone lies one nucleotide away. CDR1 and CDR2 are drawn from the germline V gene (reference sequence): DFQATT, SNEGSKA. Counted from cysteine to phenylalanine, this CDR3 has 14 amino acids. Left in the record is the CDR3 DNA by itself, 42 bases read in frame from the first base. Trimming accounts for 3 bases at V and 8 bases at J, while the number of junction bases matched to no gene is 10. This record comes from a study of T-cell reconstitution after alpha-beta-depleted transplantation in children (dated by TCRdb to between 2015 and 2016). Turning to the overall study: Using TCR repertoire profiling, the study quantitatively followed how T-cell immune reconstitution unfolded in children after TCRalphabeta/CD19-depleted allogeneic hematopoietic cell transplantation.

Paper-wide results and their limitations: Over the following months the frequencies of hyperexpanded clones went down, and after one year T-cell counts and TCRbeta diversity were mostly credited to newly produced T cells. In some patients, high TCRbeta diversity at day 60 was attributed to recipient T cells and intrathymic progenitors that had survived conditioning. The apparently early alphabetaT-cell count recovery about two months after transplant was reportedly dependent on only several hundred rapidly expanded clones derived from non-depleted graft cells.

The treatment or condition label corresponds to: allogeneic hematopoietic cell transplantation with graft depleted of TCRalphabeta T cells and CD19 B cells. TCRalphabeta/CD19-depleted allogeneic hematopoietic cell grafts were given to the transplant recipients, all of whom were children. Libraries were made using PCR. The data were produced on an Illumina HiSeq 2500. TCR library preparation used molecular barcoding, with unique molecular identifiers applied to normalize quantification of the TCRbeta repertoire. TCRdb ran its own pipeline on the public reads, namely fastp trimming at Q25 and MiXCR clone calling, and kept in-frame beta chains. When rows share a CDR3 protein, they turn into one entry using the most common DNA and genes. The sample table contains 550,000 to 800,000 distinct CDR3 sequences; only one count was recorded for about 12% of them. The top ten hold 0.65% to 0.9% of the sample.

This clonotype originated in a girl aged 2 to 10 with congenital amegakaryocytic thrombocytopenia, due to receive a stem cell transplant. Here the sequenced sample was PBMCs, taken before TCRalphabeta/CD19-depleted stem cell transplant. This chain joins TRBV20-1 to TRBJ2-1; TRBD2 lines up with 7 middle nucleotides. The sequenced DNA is TGCAGTGCTAGTAGAGTGGGAGGGCCCCATGAGCAGTTCTTC. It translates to CSASRVGGPHEQFF.